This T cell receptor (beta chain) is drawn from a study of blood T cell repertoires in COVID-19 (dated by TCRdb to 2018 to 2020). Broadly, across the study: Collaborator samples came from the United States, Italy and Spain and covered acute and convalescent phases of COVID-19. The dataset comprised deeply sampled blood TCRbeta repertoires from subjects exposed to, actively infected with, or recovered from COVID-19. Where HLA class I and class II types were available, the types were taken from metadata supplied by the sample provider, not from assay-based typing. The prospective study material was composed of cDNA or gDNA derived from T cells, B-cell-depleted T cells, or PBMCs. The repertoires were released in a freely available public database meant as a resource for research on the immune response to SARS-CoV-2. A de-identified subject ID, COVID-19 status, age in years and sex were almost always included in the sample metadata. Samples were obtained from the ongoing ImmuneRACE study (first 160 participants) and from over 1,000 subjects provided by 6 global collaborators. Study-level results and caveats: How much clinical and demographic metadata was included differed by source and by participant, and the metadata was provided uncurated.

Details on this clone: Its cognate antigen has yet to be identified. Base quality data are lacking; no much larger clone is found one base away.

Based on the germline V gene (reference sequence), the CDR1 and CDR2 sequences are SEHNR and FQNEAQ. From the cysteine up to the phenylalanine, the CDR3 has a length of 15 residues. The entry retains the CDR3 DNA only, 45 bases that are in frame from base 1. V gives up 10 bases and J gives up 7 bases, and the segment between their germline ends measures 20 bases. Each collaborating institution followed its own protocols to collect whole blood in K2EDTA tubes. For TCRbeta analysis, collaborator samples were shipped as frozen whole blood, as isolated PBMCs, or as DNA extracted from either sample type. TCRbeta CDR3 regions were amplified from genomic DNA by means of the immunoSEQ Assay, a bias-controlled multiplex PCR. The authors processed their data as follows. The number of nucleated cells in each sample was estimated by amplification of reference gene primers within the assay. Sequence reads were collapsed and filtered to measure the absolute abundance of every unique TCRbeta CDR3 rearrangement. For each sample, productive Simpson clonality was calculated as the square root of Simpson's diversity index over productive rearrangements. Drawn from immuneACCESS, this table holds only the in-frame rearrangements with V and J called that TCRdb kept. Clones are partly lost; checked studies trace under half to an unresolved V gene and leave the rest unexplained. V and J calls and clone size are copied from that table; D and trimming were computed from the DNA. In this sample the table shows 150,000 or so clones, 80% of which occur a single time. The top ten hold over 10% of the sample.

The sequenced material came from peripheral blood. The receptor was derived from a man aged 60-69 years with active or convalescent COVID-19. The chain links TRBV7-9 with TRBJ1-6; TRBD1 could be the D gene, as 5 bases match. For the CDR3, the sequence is CATPSGGTVNSPLHF. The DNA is TGTGCCACCCCCAGCGGGGGGACGGTGAATTCACCCCTCCACTTT.